The sequence of this TCR beta chain was determined in a study of blood T cell repertoires in COVID-19. Overall study: T cells, B-cell-depleted T cells, or PBMCs supplied cDNA or gDNA.

Trimming stripped 2 bases from V and 4 bases from J, with 6 bases between. Looked up from germline, CDR1 is SGHNT and CDR2 is YYREEE (reference sequence). This CDR3 spans 12 amino acids. Sequencing was performed with immunoSEQ multiplex PCR; in TCRdb, only in-frame clones are kept and a portion is missing. This sample has about 210,000 clones, with around 82% found just once. V and J are TRBV5-4 and TRBJ1-1; D uncertain. Sequenced: peripheral blood. The source of this sequence is a woman aged 35 to 49 with active or convalescent COVID-19. In nucleotides, the CDR3 is TGTGCCAGCAGCTTCTTTCCCACTGAAGCTTTCTTT. It yields the protein CASSFFPTEAFF. The full variable domain, with the rest looked up from reference TRBV5-4 and TRBJ1-1, is ETGVTQSPTHLIKTRGQQVTLRCSSQSGHNTVSWYQQALGQGPQFIFQYYREEENGRGNFPPRFSGLQFPNYSSELNVNALELDDSALYLCASSFFPTEAFFGQGTRLTVV.